This entry features one T cell receptor (beta chain) sequence. Clones were read by immunoSEQ multiplex PCR, and TCRdb kept only the in-frame ones, dropping some. Of some 22,000 clones in the sample, around 87% were seen once. The data were taken from a study of T cells in localized non-small cell lung cancer. V lost 7 bases and J lost 6; bases outside the gene matches: 13. The CDR3 spans 15 residues. Germline V lookup: CDR1 LNHDA, CDR2 SQIVND (reference sequence). The starting material was PBMCs, obtained before any cancer treatment. The rearrangement uses TRBV19 and TRBJ2-3; 7 bases fit TRBD1. This TCR was recovered from a man aged 40 to 69 with stage II lung adenocarcinoma. The CDR3 DNA reads as TGTGCCAGTACCCAAGGGACAGCACGAGGGGATACGCAGTATTTT. Its protein is CASTQGTARGDTQYF. The full variable domain, in which reference TRBV19 and TRBJ2-3 provide the parts outside the CDR3, is DGGITQSPKYLFRKEGQNVTLSCEQNLNHDAMYWYRQDPGQGLRLIYYSQIVNDFQKGDIAEGYSVSREKKESFPLTVTSAQKNPTAFYLCASTQGTARGDTQYFGPGTRLTVL.